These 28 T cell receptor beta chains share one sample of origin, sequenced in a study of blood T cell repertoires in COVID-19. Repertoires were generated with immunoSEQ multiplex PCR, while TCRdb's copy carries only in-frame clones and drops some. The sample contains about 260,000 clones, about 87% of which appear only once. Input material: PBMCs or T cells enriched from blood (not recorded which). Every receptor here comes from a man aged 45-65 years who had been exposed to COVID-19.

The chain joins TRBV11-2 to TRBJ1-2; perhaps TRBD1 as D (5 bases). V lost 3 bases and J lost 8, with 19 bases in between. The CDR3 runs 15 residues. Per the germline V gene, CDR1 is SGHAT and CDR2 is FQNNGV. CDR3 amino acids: CASSFIPRVNWGYTF. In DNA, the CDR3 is TGTGCCAGCAGCTTTATTCCCAGGGTTAATTGGGGCTACACCTTC.

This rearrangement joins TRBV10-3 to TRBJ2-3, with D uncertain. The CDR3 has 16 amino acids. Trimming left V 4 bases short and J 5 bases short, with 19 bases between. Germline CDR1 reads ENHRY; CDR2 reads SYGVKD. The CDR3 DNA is TGTGCCATCAGTGCATTCGTGACACCCGAACAAGATACGCAGTATTTT. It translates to CAISAFVTPEQDTQYF.

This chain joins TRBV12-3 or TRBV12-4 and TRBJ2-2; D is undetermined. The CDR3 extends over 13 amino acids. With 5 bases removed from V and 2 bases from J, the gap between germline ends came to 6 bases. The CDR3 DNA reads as TGTGCCAGCAGTCAGATAAACACCGGGGAGCTGTTTTTT. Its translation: CASSQINTGELFF.

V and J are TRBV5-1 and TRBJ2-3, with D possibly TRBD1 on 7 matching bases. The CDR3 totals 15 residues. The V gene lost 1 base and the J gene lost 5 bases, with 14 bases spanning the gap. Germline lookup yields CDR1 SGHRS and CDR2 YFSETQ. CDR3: CASSLNPRGVDTQYF. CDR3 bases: TGCGCCAGCAGCTTGAACCCCAGGGGGGTAGATACGCAGTATTTT.

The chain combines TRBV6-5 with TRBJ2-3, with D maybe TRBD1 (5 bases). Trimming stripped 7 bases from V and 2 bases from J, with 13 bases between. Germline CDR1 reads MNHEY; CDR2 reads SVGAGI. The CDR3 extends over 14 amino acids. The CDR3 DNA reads TGTGCCAGCAAGGGCACAGGAAACACAGATACGCAGTATTTT. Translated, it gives CASKGTGNTDTQYF.

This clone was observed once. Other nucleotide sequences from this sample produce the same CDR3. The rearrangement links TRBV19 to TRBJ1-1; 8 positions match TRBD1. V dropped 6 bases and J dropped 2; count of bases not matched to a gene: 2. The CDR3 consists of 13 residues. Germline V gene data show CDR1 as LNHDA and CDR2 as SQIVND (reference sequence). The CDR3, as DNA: TGTGCCAGTAGGGACAGGGCTAACACTGAAGCTTTCTTT. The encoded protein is CASRDRANTEAFF.

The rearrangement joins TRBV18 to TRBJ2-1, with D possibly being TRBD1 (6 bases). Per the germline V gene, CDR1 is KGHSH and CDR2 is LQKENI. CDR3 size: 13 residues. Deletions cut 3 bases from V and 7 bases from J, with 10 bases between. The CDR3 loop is CASSPAQGNEQFF. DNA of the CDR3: TGTGCCAGCTCACCTGCCCAGGGGAATGAGCAGTTCTTC.

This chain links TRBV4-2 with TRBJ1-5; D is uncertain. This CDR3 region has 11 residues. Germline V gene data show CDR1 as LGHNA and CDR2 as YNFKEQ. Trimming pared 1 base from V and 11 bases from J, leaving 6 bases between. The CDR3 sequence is CASSQGETQHF. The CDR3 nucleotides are TGTGCCAGCAGCCAAGGGGAGACCCAGCATTTT.

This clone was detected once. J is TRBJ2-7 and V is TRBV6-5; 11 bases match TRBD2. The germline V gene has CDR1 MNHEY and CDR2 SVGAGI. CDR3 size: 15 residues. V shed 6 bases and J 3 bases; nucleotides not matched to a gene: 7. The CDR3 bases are TGTGCCAGCAGCAGACTAGCGGGGAGCAACTACGAGCAGTACTTC. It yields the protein CASSRLAGSNYEQYF.

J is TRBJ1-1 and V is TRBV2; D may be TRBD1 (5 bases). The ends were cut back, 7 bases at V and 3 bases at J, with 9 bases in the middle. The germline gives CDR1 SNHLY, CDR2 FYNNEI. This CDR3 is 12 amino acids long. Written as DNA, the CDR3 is TGTGCCAGCAAAGGGACTTACACTGAAGCTTTCTTT. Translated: CASKGTYTEAFF.

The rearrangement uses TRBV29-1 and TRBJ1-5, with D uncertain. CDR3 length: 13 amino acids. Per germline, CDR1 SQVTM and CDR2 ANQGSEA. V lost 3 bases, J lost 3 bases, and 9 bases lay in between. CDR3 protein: CSVDGGVNQPQHF. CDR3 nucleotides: TGCAGCGTTGATGGCGGGGTCAATCAGCCCCAGCATTTT.

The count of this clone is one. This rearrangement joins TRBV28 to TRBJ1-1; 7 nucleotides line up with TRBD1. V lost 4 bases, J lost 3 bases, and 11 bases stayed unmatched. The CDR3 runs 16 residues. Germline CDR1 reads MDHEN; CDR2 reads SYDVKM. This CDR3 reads CASSSPGQPRDTEAFF. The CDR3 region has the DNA TGTGCCAGCAGTTCTCCGGGACAGCCGAGGGACACTGAAGCTTTCTTT. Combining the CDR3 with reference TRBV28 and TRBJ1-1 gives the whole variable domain DVKVTQSSRYLVKRTGEKVFLECVQDMDHENMFWYRQDPGLGLRLIYFSYDVKMKEKGDIPEGYSVSREKKERFSLILESASTNQTSMYLCASSSPGQPRDTEAFFGQGTRLTVV.

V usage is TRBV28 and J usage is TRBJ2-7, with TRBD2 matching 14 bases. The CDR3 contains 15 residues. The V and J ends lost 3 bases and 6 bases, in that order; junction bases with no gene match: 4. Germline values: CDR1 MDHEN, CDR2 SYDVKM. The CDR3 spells CASSFRLAGGREQYF. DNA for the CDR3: TGTGCCAGCAGTTTTCGACTAGCGGGGGGGCGCGAGCAGTACTTC.

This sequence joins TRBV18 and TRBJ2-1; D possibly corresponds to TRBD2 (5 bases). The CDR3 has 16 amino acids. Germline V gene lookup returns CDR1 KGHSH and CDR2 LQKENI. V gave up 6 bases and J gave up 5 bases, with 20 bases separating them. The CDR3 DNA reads TGTGCCAGCTCTCCCTTCGGAGGAGACTTACACAATGAGCAGTTCTTC. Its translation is CASSPFGGDLHNEQFF. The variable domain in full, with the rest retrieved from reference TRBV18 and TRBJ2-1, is NAGVMQNPRHLVRRRGQEARLRCSPMKGHSHVYWYRQLPEEGLKFMVYLQKENIIDESGMPKERFSAEFPKEGPSILRIQQVVRGDSAAYFCASSPFGGDLHNEQFFGPGTRLTVL.

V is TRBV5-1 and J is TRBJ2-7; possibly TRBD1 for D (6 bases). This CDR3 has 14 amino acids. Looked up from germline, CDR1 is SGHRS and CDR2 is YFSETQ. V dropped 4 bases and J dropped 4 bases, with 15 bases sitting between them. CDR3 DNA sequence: TGCGCCAGCAGCCCGTGGGACACCAGGTACGAGCAGTACTTC. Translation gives CASSPWDTRYEQYF.

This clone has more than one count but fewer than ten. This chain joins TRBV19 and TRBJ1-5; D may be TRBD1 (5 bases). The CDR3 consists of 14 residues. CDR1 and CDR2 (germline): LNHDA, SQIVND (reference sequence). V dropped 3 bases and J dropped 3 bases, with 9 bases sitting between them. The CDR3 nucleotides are TGTGCCAGTAGTATGGGGGGTTTCAATCAGCCCCAGCATTTT. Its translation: CASSMGGFNQPQHF.

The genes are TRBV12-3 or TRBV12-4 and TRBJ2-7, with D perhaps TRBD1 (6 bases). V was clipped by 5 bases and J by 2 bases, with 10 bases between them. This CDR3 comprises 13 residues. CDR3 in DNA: TGTGCCAGCAGTCCAACAGGGCCCTACGAGCAGTACGTC. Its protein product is CASSPTGPYEQYV.

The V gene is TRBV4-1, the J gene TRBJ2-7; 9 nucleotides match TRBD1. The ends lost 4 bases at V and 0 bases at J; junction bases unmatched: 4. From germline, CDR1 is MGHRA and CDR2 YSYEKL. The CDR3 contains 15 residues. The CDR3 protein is CASSRGQGSSYEQYF. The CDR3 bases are TGCGCCAGCAGCCGAGGACAGGGGAGCTCCTACGAGCAGTACTTC.

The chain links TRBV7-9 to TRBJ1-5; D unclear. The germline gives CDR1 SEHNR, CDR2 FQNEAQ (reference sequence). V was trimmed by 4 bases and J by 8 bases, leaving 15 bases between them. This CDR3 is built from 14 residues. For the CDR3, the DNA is TGTGCCAGCAGCTCTCTAGACGGCTTGGAGCCCCAGCATTTT. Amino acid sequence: CASSSLDGLEPQHF.

CDR3 sequence reads: CASSRSGFTPETQYF. CDR3 coding DNA: TGCGCCAGCAGCCGGAGTGGATTTACGCCAGAGACCCAGTACTTC. The chain uses TRBV4-1 and TRBJ2-5; D is uncertain. Germline V lookup: CDR1 MGHRA, CDR2 YSYEKL. The CDR3 consists of 15 residues. Trimming shortened V by 4 bases and J by 4 bases, and 16 bases separated the two germline ends.

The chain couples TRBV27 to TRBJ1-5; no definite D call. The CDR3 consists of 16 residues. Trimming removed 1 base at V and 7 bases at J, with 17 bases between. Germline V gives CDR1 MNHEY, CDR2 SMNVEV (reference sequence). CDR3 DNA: TGTGCCAGCAGTTTATGGGGTCTGGAGGGTCACCAGCCCCAGCATTTT. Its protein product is CASSLWGLEGHQPQHF.

Here the CDR3 DNA reads TGCGCCAGCAGACGGACAGGGAAAAATTCACCCCTCCACTTT. Translating gives CASRRTGKNSPLHF. The chain uses TRBV10-1 and TRBJ1-6; TRBD1 aligns across 8 bases. From germline, CDR1 is WNHNN and CDR2 SYGVQD (reference sequence). This CDR3 spans 14 amino acids. V dropped 6 bases and J dropped 7; count of bases not matched to a gene: 5.

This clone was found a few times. The CDR3 DNA sequence: TGTGCCAGCAGCAGGGTAGGTCAGCCCCAGCATTTT. Protein sequence: CASSRVGQPQHF. The genes are TRBV28 and TRBJ1-5; perhaps TRBD1 as D (5 bases). CDR1 and CDR2 from the germline V gene are MDHEN and SYDVKM. Deletions cut 6 bases from V and 6 bases from J, with 9 bases between. The CDR3 consists of 12 residues.

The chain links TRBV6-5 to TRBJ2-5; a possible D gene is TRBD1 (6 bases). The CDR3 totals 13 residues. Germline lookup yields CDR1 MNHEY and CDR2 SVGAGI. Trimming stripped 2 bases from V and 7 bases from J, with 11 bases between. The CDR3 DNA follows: TGTGCCAGCAGTTACACTCAGGGGTCGACCCAGTACTTC. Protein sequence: CASSYTQGSTQYF.

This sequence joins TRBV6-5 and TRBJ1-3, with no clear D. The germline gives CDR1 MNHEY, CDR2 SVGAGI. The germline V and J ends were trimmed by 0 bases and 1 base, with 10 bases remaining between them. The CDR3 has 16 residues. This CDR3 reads CASSYSRGLSGNTIYF. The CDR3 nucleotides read TGTGCCAGCAGTTACTCGAGAGGGCTTTCTGGAAACACCATATATTTT.

The CDR3 coding sequence is TGTGCCAGCAGCCAAGCTTCGGGTCCCGGGGAGCATGGCTACACCTTC. This sequence encodes CASSQASGPGEHGYTF. The V call is TRBV4-2, the J call TRBJ1-2; D ambiguous. The V gene lost 1 base and the J gene lost 6 bases, with 18 bases spanning the gap. From germline, CDR1 is LGHNA and CDR2 YNFKEQ. The CDR3 length is 16 residues.

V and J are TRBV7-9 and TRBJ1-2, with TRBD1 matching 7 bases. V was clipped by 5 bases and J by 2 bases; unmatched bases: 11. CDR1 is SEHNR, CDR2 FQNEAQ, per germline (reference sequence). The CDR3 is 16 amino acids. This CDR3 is CASSPIRDRRNYGYTF. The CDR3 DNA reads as TGTGCCAGCAGCCCCATCCGGGACAGAAGAAACTATGGCTACACCTTC.

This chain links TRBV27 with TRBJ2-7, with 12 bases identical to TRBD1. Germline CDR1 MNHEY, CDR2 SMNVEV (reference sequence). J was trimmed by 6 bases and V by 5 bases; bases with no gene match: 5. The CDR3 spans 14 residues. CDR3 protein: CASSPGTGGAEQYF. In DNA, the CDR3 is TGTGCCAGCAGTCCCGGGACAGGGGGCGCCGAGCAGTACTTC.